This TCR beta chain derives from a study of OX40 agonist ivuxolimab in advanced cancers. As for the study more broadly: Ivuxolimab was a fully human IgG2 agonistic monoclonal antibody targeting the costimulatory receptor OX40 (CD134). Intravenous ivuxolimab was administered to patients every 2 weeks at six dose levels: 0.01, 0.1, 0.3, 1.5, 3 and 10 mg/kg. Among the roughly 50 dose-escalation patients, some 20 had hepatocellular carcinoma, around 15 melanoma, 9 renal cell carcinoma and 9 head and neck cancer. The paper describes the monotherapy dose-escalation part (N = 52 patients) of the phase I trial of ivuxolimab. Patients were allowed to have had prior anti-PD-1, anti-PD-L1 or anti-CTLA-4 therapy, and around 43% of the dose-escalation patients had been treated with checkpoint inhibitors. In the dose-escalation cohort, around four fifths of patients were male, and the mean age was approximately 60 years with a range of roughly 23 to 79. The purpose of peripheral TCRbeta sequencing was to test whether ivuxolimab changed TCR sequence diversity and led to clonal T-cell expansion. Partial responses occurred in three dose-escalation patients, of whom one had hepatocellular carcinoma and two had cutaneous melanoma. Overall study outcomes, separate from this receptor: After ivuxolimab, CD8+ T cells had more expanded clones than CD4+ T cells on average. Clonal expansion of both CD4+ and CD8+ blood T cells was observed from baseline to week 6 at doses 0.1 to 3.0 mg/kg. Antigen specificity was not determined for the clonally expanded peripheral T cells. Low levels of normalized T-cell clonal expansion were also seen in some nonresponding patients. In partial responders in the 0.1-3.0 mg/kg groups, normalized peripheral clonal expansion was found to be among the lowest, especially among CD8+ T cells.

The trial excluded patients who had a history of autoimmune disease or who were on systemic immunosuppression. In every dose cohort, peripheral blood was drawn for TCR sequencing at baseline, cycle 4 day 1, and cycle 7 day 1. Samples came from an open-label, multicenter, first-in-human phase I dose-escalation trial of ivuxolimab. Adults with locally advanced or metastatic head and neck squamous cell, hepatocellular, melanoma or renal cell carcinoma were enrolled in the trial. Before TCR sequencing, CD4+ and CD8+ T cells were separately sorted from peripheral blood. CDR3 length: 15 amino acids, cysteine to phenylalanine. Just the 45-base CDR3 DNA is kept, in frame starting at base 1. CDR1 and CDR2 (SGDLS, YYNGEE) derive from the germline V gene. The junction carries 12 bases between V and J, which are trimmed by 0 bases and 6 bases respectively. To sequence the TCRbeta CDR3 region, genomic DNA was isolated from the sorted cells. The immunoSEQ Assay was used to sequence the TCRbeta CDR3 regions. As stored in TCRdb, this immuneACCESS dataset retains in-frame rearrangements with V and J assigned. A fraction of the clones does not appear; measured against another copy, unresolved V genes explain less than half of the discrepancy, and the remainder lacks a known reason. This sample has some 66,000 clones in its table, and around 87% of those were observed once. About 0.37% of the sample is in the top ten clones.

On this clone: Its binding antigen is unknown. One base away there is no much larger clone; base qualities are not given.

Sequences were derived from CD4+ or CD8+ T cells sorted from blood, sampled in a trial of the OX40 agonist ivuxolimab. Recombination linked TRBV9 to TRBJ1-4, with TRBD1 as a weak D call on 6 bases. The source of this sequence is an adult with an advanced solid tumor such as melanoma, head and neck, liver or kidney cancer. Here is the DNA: TGTGCCAGCAGCGTAGCTGAAGGGGGGTATGAAAAACTGTTTTTT. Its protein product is CASSVAEGGYEKLFF.